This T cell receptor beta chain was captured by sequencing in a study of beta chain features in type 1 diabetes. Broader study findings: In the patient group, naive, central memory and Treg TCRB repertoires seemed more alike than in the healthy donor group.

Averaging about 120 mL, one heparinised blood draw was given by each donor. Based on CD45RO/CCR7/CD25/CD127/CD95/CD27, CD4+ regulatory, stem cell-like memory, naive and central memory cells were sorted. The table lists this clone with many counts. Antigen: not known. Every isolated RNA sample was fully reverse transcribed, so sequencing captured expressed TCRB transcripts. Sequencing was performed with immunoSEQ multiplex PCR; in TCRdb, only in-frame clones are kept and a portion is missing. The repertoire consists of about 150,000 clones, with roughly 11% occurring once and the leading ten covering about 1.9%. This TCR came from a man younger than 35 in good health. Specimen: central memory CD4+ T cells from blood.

The CDR3 loop reads CAISQGAPYSNQPQHF. The CDR3 DNA reads TGTGCCATCAGTCAGGGCGCCCCTTATAGCAATCAGCCCCAGCATTTT. V gene TRBV10-3 combines with J gene TRBJ1-5; a possible D gene is TRBD1 (5 bases). The CDR3 has 16 amino acids. Germline CDR1 reads ENHRY; CDR2 reads SYGVKD. V was shortened by 5 bases and J by 0 bases, with 14 bases between the two germline ends.